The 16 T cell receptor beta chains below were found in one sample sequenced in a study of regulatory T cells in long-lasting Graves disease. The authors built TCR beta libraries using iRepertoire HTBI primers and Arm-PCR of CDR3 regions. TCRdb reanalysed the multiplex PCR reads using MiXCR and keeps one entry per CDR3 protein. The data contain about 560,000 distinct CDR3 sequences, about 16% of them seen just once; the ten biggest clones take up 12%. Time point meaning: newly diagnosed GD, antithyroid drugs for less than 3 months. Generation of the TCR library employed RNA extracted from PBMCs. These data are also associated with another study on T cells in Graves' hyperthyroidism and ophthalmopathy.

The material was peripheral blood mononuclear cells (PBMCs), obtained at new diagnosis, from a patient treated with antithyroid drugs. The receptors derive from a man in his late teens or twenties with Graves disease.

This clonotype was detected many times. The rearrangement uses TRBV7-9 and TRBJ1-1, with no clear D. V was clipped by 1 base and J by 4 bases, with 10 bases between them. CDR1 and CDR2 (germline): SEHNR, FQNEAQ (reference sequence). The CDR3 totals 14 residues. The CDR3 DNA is TGTGCCAGCAGCTTAGAAATGGGTCCCACTGAAGCTTTCTTT. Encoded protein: CASSLEMGPTEAFF.

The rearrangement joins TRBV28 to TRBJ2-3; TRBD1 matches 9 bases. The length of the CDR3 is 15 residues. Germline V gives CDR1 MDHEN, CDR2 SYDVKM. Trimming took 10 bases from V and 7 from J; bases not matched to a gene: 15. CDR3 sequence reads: CATQTGGRFLNTQYF. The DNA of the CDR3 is TGTGCCACTCAGACAGGGGGTCGGTTTCTGAATACGCAGTATTTT.

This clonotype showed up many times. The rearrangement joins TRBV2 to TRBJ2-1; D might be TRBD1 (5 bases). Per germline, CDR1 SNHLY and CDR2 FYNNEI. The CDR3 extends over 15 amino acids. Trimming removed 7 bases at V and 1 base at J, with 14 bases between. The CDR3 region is CASNQQVWSYNEQFF. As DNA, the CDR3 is TGTGCCAGCAACCAACAGGTTTGGTCCTACAATGAGCAGTTCTTC.

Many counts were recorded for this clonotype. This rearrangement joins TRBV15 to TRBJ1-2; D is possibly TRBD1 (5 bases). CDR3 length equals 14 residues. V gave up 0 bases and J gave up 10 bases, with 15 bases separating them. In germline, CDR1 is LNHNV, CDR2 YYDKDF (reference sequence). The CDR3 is CATSRDRGAGLYTF. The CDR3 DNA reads TGTGCCACCAGCAGAGATCGGGGCGCGGGCCTCTACACCTTC.

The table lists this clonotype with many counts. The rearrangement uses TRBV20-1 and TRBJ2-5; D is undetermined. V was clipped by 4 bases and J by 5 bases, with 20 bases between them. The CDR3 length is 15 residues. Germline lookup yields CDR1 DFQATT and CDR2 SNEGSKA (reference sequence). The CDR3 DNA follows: TGCAGTGCTACGAAGGCACCGACGGGCGTGGAGACCCAGTACTTC. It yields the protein CSATKAPTGVETQYF.

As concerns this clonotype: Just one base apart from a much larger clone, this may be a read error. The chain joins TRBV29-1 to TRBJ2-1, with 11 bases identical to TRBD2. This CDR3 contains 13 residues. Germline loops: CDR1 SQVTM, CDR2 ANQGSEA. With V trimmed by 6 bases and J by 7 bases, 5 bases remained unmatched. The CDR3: CSVSSGRRNEQFF. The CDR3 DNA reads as TGCAGCGTATCTAGCGGGAGGCGGAATGAGCAGTTCTTC.

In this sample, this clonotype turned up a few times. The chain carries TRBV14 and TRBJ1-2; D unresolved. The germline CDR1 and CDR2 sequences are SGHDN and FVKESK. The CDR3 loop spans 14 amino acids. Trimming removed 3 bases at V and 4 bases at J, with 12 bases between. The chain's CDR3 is CASSQSSSSYGYTF. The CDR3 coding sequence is TGTGCCAGCAGCCAGAGCAGCTCTAGCTATGGCTACACCTTC.

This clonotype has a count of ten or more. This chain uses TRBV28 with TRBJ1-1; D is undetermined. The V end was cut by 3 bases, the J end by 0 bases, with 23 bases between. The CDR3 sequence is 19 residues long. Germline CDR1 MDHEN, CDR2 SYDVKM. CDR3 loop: CASSFPTALTWALNTEAFF. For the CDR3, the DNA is TGTGCCAGCAGTTTCCCAACGGCCCTGACATGGGCCCTGAACACTGAAGCTTTCTTT.

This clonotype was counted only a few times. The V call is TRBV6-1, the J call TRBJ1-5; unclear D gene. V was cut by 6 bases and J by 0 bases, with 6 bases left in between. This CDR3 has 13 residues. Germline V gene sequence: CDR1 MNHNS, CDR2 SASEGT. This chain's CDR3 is CASRGSSNQPQHF. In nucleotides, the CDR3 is TGTGCCAGCAGGGGTAGTAGCAATCAGCCCCAGCATTTT.

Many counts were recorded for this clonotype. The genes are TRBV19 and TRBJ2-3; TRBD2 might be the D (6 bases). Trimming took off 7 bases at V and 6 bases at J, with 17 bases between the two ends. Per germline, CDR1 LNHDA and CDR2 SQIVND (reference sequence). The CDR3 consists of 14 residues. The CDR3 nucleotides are TGTGCCAGTATGTGGGGTAGCGGAGGGGATACGCAGTATTTT. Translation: CASMWGSGGDTQYF.

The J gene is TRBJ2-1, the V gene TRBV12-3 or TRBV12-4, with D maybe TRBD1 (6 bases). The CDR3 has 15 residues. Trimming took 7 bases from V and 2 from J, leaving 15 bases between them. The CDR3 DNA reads TGTGCCAGCACCCTTATGGACAGTACCTACAATGAGCAGTTCTTC. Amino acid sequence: CASTLMDSTYNEQFF.

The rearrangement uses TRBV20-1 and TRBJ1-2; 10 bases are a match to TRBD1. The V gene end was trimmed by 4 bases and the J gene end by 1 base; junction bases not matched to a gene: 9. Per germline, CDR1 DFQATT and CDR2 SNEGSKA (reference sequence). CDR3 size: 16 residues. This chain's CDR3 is CSANRDRGSFNYGYTF. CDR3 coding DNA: TGCAGTGCTAACAGGGACAGGGGCAGTTTTAACTATGGCTACACCTTC.

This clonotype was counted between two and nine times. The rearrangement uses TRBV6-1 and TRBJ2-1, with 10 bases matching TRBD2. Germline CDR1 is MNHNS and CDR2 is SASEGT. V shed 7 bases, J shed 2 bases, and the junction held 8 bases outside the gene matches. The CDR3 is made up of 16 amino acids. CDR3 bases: TGTGCCAGCACCGGGACTAGCGATCTCACCTACAATGAGCAGTTCTTC. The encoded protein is CASTGTSDLTYNEQFF.

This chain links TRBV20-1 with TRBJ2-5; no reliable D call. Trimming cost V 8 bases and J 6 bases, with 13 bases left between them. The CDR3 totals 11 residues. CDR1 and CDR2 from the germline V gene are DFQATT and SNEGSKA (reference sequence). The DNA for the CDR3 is TGCAGTTCTCCTCGAGGTCAGACCCAGTACTTC. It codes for CSSPRGQTQYF.

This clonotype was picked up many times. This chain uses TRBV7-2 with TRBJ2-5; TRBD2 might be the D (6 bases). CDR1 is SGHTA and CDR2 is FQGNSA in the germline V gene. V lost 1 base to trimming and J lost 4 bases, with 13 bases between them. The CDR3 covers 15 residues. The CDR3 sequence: CASSLGGGEGETQYF. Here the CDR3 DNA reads TGTGCCAGCAGCTTAGGAGGAGGGGAAGGAGAGACCCAGTACTTC. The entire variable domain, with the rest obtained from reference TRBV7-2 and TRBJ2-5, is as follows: GAGVSQSPSNKVTEKGKDVELRCDPISGHTALYWYRQSLGQGLEFLIYFQGNSAPDKSGLPSDRFSAERTGGSVSTLTIQRTQQEDSAVYLCASSLGGGEGETQYFGPGTRLLVL.

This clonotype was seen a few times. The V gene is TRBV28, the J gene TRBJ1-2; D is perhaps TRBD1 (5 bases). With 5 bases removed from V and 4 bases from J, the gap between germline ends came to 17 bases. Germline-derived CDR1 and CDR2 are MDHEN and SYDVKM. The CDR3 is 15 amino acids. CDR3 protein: CASSPWDLVGYGYTF. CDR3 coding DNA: TGTGCCAGCAGTCCATGGGACCTTGTAGGCTATGGCTACACCTTC.